This record looks at one T cell receptor (beta chain) sequence and its context. The CDR3 extends over 14 amino acids. After removal of 4 bases from V and 6 bases from J, the junction contained 8 bases not matched to a gene. From germline, CDR1 is SGHNT and CDR2 YYREEE (reference sequence). This sample was included in a study of blood T cell repertoires in COVID-19. Whole-study context: Collection of acute and convalescent COVID-19 samples took place in the United States, Italy and Spain. From T cells, B-cell-depleted T cells, or PBMCs came the material, which was cDNA or gDNA.

As processed by the authors: Estimated nucleated cell counts came from reference gene primer amplification. Only in-frame clones appear in the TCRdb table, and some are missing; sequencing was by immunoSEQ multiplex PCR. That table gives V, J and clone size, and the DNA gave D and trimming. Among about 240,000 clones listed, around 80% were seen once. The chain combines TRBV5-4 with TRBJ2-7; 9 nucleotides align to TRBD2. The receptor was derived from a woman aged 18-30 years with acute or convalescent COVID-19. Sequencing used peripheral blood. The CDR3 loop is CASSPRDSGSEQYF. The DNA for the CDR3 is TGTGCCAGCAGCCCCAGGGATAGCGGGAGCGAGCAGTACTTC.